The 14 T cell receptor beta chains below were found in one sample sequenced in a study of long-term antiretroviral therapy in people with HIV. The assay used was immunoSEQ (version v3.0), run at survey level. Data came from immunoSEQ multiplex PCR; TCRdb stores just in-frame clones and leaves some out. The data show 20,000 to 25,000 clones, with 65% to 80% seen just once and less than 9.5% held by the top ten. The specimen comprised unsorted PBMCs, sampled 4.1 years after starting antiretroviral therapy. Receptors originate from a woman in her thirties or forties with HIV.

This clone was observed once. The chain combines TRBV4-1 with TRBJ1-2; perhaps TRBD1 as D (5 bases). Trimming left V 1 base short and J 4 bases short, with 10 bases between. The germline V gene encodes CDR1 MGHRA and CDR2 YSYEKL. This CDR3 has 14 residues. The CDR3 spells CASSQVGTFYGYTF. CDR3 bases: TGCGCCAGCAGCCAAGTAGGGACCTTCTATGGCTACACCTTC.

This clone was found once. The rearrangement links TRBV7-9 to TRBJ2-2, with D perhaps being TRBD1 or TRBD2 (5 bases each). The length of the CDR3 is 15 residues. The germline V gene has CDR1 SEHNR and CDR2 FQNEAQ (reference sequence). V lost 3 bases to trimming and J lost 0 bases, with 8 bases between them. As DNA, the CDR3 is TGTGCCAGCAGCTTGGGACGGGCGAACACCGGGGAGCTGTTTTTT. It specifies CASSLGRANTGELFF.

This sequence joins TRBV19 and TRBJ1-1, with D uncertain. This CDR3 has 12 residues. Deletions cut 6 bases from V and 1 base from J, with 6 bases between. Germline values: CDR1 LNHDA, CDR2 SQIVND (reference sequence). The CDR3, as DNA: TGTGCCAGTAGCTCAGGGAACACTGAAGCTTTCTTT. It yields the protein CASSSGNTEAFF. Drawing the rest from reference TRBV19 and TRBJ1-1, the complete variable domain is DGGITQSPKYLFRKEGQNVTLSCEQNLNHDAMYWYRQDPGQGLRLIYYSQIVNDFQKGDIAEGYSVSREKKESFPLTVTSAQKNPTAFYLCASSSGNTEAFFGQGTRLTVV.

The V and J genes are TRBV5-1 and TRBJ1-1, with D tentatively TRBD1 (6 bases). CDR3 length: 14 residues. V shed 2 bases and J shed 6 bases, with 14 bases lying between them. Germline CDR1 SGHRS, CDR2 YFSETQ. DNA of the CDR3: TGCGCCAGCAGCTTTGGACAGATTCCTTCTGAAGCTTTCTTT. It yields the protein CASSFGQIPSEAFF.

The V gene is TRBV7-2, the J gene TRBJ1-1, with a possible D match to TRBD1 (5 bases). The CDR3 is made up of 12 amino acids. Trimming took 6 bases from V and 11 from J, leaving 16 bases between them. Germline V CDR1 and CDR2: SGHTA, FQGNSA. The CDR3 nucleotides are TGTGCCAGCAGTTCCGGGACCCTTTTGGCTTTCTTT. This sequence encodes CASSSGTLLAFF.

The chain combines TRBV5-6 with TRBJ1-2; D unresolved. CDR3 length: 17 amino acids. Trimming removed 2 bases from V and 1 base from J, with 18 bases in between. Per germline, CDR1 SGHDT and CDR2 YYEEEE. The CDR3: CASSFKRSPPFNYGYTF. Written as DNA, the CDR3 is TGTGCCAGCAGCTTCAAGAGATCCCCTCCCTTTAACTATGGCTACACCTTC. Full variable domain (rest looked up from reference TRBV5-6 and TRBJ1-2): DAGVTQSPTHLIKTRGQQVTLRCSPKSGHDTVSWYQQALGQGPQFIFQYYEEEERQRGNFPDRFSGHQFPNYSSELNVNALLLGDSALYLCASSFKRSPPFNYGYTFGSGTRLTVV.

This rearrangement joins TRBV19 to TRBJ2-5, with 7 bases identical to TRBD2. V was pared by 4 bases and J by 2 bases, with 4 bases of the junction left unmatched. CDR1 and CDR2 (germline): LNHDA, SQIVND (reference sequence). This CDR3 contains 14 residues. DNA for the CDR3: TGTGCCAGTAGTAACCTAGCGGAACAAGAGACCCAGTACTTC. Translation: CASSNLAEQETQYF.

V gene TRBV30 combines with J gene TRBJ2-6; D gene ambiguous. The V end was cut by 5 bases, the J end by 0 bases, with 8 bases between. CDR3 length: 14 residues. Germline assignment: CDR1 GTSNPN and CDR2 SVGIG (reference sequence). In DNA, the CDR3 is TGTGCCTGGTTCCGGGCCTCTGGGGCCAACGTCCTGACTTTC. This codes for CAWFRASGANVLTF.

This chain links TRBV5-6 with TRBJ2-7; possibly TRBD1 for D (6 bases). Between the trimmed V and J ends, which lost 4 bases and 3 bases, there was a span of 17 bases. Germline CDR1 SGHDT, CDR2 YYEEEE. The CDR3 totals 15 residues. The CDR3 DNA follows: TGTGCCAGCAGCCCAGGGGTGACAAGGGGCTACGAGCAGTACTTC. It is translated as CASSPGVTRGYEQYF.

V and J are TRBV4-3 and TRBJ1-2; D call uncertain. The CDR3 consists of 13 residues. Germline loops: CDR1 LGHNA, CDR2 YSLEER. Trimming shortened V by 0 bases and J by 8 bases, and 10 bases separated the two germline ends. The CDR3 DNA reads TGCGCCAGCAGCCAAGATGAAGGGTTAGGCTACACCTTC. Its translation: CASSQDEGLGYTF.

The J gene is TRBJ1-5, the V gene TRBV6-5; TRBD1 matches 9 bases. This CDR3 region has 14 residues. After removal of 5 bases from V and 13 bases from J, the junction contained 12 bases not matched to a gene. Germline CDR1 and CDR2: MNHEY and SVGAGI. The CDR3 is CASSPGTGPTAQHF. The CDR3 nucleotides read TGTGCCAGCAGTCCCGGGACAGGGCCAACTGCTCAGCATTTT.

CDR3 nucleotide sequence: TGTGCCAGCAGCTTGAGGGGGGGAAGCTCCTATAATTCACCCCTCCACTTT. It yields the protein CASSLRGGSSYNSPLHF. This chain links TRBV5-6 with TRBJ1-6; D might be TRBD1 (6 bases). CDR1 SGHDT and CDR2 YYEEEE come from the germline V gene. The ends were cut back, 1 base at V and 0 bases at J, with 11 bases in the middle. The length of the CDR3 is 17 residues.

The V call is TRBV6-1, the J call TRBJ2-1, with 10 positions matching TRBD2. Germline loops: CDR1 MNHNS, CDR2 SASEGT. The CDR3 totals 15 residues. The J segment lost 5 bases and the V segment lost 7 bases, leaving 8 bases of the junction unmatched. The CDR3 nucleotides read TGTGCCAGCATTCGCCTAGCGGGAGTGAACAATGAGCAGTTCTTC. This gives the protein CASIRLAGVNNEQFF.

CDR3 DNA: TGTGCCAGCAGCTTAGAGGCGGGAGAAGGTACAGATACGCAGTATTTT. It codes for CASSLEAGEGTDTQYF. The chain uses TRBV7-6 and TRBJ2-3; 7 bases line up with TRBD2. The CDR3 spans 16 residues. V lost 1 base to trimming and J lost 3 bases; unmatched junction nucleotides: 7. Germline loops: CDR1 SGHVS, CDR2 FNYEAQ.